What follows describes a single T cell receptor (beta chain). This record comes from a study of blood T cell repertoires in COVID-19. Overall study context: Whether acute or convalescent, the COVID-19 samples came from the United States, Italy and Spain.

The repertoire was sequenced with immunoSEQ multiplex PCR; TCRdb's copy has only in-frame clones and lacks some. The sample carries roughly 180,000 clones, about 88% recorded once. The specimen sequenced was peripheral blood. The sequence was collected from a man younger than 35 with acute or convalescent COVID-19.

In DNA form, the CDR3 reads TGTGCCAGCAGCTCTACAGGGTCCTCATCACCCCTCCACTTT. It yields the protein CASSSTGSSSPLHF. This chain joins TRBV7-9 and TRBJ1-6, with TRBD1 as a possible D gene (6 bases). Germline-derived CDR1 and CDR2 are SEHNR and FQNEAQ (reference sequence). The CDR3 loop spans 14 amino acids. V lost 4 bases to trimming and J lost 10 bases, with 14 bases between them.